The clone carrying this TCR beta chain turned up a few times. Per the germline V gene, CDR1 is LGHDT and CDR2 is YNNKEL (reference sequence). The CDR3 is 12 amino acids. Trimming removed 8 bases at V and 4 bases at J, with 8 bases between. This sample is part of a study of blood T cell repertoires in COVID-19. Sequenced by immunoSEQ multiplex PCR; TCRdb stores in-frame clones only, minus some. The repertoire includes some 71,000 clones, more than 65% of them detected once, and roughly 0.83% sits in the top ten. The chain uses TRBV3-1 (or the pseudogene TRBV3-2) and TRBJ2-2; D remains ambiguous. The source is a woman in her sixties or seventies with acute or convalescent COVID-19. Sequenced sample: peripheral blood. In DNA, the CDR3 is TGTGCCAGCGCAGGCCTCACCGGGGAGCTGTTTTTT. This sequence encodes CASAGLTGELFF.